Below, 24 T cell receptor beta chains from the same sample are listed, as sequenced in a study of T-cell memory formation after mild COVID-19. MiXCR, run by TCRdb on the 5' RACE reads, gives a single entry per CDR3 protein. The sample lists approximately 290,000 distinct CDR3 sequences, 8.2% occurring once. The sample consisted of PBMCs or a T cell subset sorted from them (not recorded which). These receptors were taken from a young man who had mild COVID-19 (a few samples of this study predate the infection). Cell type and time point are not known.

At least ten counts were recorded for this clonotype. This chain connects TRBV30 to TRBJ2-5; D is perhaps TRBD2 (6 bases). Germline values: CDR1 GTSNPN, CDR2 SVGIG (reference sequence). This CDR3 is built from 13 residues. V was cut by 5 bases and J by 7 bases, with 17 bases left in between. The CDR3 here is CAWGDSHPGTQYF. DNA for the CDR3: TGTGCCTGGGGGGACTCCCACCCGGGGACCCAGTACTTC.

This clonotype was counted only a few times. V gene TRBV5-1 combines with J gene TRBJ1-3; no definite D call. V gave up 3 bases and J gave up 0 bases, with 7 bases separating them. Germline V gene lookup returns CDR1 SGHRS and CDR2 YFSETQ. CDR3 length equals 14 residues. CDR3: CASSSVYSGNTIYF. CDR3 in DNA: TGCGCCAGCAGCTCCGTCTACTCTGGAAACACCATATATTTT. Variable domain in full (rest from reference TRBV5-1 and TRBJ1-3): KAGVTQTPRYLIKTRGQQVTLSCSPISGHRSVSWYQQTPGQGLQFLFEYFSETQRNKGNFPGRFSGRQFSNSRSEMNVSTLELGDSALYLCASSSVYSGNTIYFGEGSWLTVV.

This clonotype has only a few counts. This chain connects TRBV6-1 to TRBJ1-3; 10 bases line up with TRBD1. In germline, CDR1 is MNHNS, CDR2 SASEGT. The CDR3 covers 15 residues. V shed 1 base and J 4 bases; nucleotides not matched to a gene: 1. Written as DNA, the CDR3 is TGTGCCAGCAGTGAAGGGACAGGGGGGGGAAACACCATATATTTT. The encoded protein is CASSEGTGGGNTIYF.

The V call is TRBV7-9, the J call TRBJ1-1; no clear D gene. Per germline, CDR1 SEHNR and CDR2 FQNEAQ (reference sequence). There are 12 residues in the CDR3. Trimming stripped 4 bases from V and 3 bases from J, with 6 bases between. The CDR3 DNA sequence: TGTGCCAGCAGCTATGACGACACTGAAGCTTTCTTT. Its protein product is CASSYDDTEAFF.

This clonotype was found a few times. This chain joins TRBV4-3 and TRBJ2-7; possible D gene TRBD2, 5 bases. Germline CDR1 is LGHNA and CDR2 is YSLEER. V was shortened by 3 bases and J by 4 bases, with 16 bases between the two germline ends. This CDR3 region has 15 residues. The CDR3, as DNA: TGCGCCAGCAGCCACGGCCTAGCTGGCGGGTACGAGCAGTACTTC. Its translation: CASSHGLAGGYEQYF.

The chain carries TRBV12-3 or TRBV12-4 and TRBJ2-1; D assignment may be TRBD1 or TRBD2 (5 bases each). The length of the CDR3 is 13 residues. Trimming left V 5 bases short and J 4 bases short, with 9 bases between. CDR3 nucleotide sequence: TGTGCCAGCAGTAGGGGACGGTACAATGAGCAGTTCTTC. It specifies CASSRGRYNEQFF.

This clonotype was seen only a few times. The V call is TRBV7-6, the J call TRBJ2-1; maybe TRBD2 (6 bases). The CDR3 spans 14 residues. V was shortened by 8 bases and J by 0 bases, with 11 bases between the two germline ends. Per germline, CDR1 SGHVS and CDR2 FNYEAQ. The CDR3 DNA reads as TGTGCCAGCTCGGGACTGAACTCCTACAATGAGCAGTTCTTC. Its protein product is CASSGLNSYNEQFF.

The CDR3 reads CSARNGRGSYEQYF. In DNA, the CDR3 is TGCAGTGCTAGGAACGGGAGGGGCTCCTACGAGCAGTACTTC. This chain uses TRBV20-1 with TRBJ2-7, with 8 positions matching TRBD2. Germline assignment: CDR1 DFQATT and CDR2 SNEGSKA (reference sequence). This CDR3 is 14 amino acids long. The ends lost 3 bases at V and 0 bases at J; junction bases unmatched: 4.

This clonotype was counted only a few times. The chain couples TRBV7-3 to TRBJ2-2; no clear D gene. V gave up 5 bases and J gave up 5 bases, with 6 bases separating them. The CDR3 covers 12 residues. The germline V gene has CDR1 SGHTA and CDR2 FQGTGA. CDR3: CASSPVTGELFF. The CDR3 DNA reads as TGTGCCAGCAGCCCTGTAACCGGGGAGCTGTTTTTT. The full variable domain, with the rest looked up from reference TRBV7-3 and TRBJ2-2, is GAGVSQTPSNKVTEKGKYVELRCDPISGHTALYWYRQSLGQGPEFLIYFQGTGAADDSGLPNDRFFAVRPEGSVSTLKIQRTERGDSAVYLCASSPVTGELFFGEGSRLTVL.

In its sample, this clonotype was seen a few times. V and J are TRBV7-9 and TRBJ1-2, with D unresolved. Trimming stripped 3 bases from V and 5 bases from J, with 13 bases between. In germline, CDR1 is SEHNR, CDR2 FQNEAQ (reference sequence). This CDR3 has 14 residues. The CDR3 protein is CASSFVALVYGYTF. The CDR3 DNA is TGTGCCAGCAGCTTTGTGGCTTTAGTTTATGGCTACACCTTC.

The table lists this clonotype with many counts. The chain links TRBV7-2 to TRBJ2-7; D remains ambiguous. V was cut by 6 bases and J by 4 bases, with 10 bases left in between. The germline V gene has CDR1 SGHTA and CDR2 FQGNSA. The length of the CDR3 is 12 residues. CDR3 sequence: CASSWGSYEQYF. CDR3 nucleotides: TGTGCCAGCAGTTGGGGATCGTACGAGCAGTACTTC.

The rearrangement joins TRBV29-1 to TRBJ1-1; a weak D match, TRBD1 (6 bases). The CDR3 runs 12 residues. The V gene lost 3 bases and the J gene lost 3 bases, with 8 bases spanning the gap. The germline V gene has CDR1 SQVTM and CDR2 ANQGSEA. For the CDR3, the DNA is TGCAGCGTTGAGCGACAGGACACTGAAGCTTTCTTT. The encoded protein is CSVERQDTEAFF.

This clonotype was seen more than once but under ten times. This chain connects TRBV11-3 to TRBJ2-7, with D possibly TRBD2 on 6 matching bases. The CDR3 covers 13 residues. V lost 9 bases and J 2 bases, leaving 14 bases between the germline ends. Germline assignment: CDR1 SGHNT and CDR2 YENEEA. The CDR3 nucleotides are TGTGCCAGTCCCGGGGGAGAGCCCTACGAGCAGTACTTC. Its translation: CASPGGEPYEQYF.

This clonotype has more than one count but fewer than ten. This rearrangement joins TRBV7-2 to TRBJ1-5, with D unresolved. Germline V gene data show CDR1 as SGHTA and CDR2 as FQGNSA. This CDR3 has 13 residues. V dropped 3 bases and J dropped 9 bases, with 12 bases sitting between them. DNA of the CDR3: TGTGCCAGCAGCTTTTTGGAAAACGGGCCCCAGCATTTT. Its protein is CASSFLENGPQHF.

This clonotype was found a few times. The CDR3 here is CASSPTGGTTEAFF. CDR3 DNA sequence: TGTGCCAGCTCACCGACAGGGGGGACCACTGAAGCTTTCTTT. The chain has TRBV18 and TRBJ1-1, with TRBD1 matching over 9 bases. Trimming cost V 3 bases and J 4 bases; bases outside gene matches: 3. CDR3 length: 14 amino acids. The V gene's germline CDR1 is KGHSH and CDR2 LQKENI.

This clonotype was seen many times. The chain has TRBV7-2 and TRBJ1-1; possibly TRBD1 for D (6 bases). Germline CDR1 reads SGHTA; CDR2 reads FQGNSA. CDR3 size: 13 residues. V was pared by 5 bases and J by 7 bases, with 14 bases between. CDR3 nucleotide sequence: TGTGCCAGCAGCCGACGGGACACCTTTGAAGCTTTCTTT. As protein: CASSRRDTFEAFF.

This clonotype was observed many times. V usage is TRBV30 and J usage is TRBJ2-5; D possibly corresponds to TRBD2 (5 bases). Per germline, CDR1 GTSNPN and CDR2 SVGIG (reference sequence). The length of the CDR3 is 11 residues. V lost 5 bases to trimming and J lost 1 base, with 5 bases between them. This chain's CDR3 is CAWAGQETQYF. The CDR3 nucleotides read TGTGCCTGGGCGGGCCAAGAGACCCAGTACTTC. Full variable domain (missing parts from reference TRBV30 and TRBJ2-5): SQTIHQWPATLVQPVGSPLSLECTVEGTSNPNLYWYRQAAGRGLQLLFYSVGIGQISSEVPQNLSASRPQDRQFILSSKKLLLSDSGFYLCAWAGQETQYFGPGTRLLVL.

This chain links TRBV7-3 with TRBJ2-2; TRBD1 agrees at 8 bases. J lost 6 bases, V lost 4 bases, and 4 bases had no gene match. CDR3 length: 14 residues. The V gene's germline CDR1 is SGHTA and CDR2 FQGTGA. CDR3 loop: CASSSGTGPGELFF. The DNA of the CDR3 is TGTGCCAGCAGCTCCGGGACAGGCCCCGGGGAGCTGTTTTTT.

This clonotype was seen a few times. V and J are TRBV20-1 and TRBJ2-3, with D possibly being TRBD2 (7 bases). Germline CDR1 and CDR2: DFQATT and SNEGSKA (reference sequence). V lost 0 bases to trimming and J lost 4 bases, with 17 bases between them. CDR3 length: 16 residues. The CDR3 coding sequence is TGCAGTGCTAGAGATCAGGGGAGGGTAGCAGCAGATACGCAGTATTTT. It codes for CSARDQGRVAADTQYF.

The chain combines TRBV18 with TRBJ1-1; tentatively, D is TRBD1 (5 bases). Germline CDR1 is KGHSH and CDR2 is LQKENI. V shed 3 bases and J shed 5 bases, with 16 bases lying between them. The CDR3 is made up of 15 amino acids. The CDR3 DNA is TGTGCCAGCTCACCCGGGACCCTACGGCGGACTGAAGCTTTCTTT. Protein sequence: CASSPGTLRRTEAFF.

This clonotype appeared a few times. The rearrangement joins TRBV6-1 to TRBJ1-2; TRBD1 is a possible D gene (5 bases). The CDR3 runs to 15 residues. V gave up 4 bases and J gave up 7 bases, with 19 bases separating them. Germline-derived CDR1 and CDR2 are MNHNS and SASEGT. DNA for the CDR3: TGTGCCAGCAGTGGGACGCCAGGGACGGTCTCTGGCTACACCTTC. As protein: CASSGTPGTVSGYTF.

CDR3 protein: CSARDPRGDRSEQYF. CDR3 nucleotides: TGCAGTGCTAGAGATCCCCGCGGGGACCGGAGCGAGCAGTACTTC. V is TRBV20-1 and J is TRBJ2-7; tentative D call: TRBD2 (6 bases). CDR1 DFQATT and CDR2 SNEGSKA come from the germline V gene (reference sequence). The CDR3 covers 15 residues. V dropped 0 bases and J dropped 6 bases, with 18 bases sitting between them.

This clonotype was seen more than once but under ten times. The DNA for the CDR3 is TGTGCCAGCAGCCTCCAGACCGCGAGGGCAGATACGCAGTATTTT. Its protein is CASSLQTARADTQYF. The chain combines TRBV3-1 with TRBJ2-3; D is possibly TRBD2 (5 bases). The CDR3 length is 15 residues. Deletions cut 4 bases from V and 4 bases from J, with 15 bases between. In germline, CDR1 is LGHDT, CDR2 YNNKEL (reference sequence).

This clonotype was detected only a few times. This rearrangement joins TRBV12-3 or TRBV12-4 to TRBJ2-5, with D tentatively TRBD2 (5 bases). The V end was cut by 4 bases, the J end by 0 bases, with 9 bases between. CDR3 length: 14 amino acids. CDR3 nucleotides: TGTGCCAGCAGTTGGGGAGTGTACCAAGAGACCCAGTACTTC. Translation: CASSWGVYQETQYF.